A selection of T cell receptor beta chains follows, all from one sample in a study of chemoradiotherapy in HPV16-positive cancers. Data came from immunoSEQ multiplex PCR; TCRdb stores just in-frame clones and leaves some out. This sample has about 15,000 clones, with just under 90% found just once. The sample was blood, taken from a patient who underwent chemoradiotherapy. The receptors stem from a human donor with HPV-associated anogenital cancer. The CDR3 runs from the conserved cysteine through the conserved F or W. Each record gives: clone size, D gene, V gene, CDR3 length, J gene, CDR3 DNA, CDR3 protein. D genes are given only for firm matches. Where a row states a size, it is once, few, many or the class of an expanded clone; other rows omit it.

size: .; D: .; V: TRBV6-6; length: 14; J: TRBJ1-5; DNA: TGTGCCAGCATCATGCAGGGTGCCGATCAGCCCCAGCATTTT; CDR3: CASIMQGADQPQHF
size: .; D: .; V: TRBV7-6; length: 15; J: TRBJ2-2; DNA: TGTGCCAGCAGCTTAGGTACAGGGTCCACCGGGGAGCTGTTTTTT; CDR3: CASSLGTGSTGELFF
size: .; D: TRBD1; V: TRBV6-6; length: 15; J: TRBJ1-5; DNA: TGTGCCAGCAGTCATACGACAGGGTCGGGTCAGCCCCAGCATTTT; CDR3: CASSHTTGSGQPQHF
size: .; D: .; V: TRBV5-6; length: 13; J: TRBJ1-1; DNA: TGTGCCAGCAGCCCCCCGGGGACACCTGAAGCTTTCTTT; CDR3: CASSPPGTPEAFF
size: .; D: .; V: TRBV2; length: 15; J: TRBJ2-7; DNA: TGTGCCAGCACCGCTACAGGGACTGTCTCCTACGAGCAGTACTTC; CDR3: CASTATGTVSYEQYF
size: once; D: TRBD2; V: TRBV28; length: 15; J: TRBJ2-7; DNA: TGTGCCAGCAGTCTAAGGACTAGCGGGACCTACGAGCAGTACTTC; CDR3: CASSLRTSGTYEQYF
size: .; D: .; V: TRBV6-6; length: 16; J: TRBJ2-7; DNA: TGTGCCAGCAGCCGCCAGGGGGGCCAAGTCTCCTACGAGCAGTACTTC; CDR3: CASSRQGGQVSYEQYF
size: .; D: .; V: TRBV14; length: 13; J: TRBJ1-5; DNA: TGTGCCAGCAGCCAGGGGGGCAATCAGCCCCAGCATTTT; CDR3: CASSQGGNQPQHF
size: .; D: .; V: TRBV23-1; length: 14; J: TRBJ2-5; DNA: TGCGCCAGCAGTCGAAGTCCAAACCAAGAGACCCAGTACTTC; CDR3: CASSRSPNQETQYF
size: .; D: .; V: TRBV5-1; length: 14; J: TRBJ1-1; DNA: TGCGCCAGCAGCCCGGCGGGGGGGAGAACTGAAGCTTTCTTT; CDR3: CASSPAGGRTEAFF
size: few; D: .; V: TRBV4-1; length: 16; J: TRBJ2-1; DNA: TGCGCCAGCAGCCAATTAGTCCGAGGCCCCTACAATGAGCAGTTCTTC; CDR3: CASSQLVRGPYNEQFF
size: .; D: .; V: TRBV9; length: 12; J: TRBJ2-5; DNA: TGTGCCAGCATGCTGGGCCAAGAGACCCAGTACTTC; CDR3: CASMLGQETQYF
size: once; D: .; V: TRBV2; length: 13; J: TRBJ1-1; DNA: TGTGCCAGCGAATTCCAAACAGGGCCGTCAGCTTTCTTT; CDR3: CASEFQTGPSAFF
size: once; D: .; V: TRBV11-2; length: 13; J: TRBJ1-1; DNA: TGTGCCAGCAGCTTGGAGGGCGCGACTGAAGCTTTCTTT; CDR3: CASSLEGATEAFF
size: .; D: .; V: TRBV21-1; length: 19; J: TRBJ1-5; DNA: .; CDR3: CASSNPFGQGALGNQPQHF
size: once; D: TRBD2; V: TRBV6-6; length: 15; J: TRBJ2-3; DNA: TGTGCCAGCAGCTCCCATAGTGGGAGGGTGGATACGCAGTATTTT; CDR3: CASSSHSGRVDTQYF
size: once; D: .; V: TRBV20-1; length: 11; J: TRBJ1-2; DNA: TGCAGTGCTCAACCCAACAGGGTTTACACCTTC; CDR3: CSAQPNRVYTF
size: .; D: .; V: TRBV27; length: 15; J: TRBJ2-6; DNA: TGTGCCAGCAGTCCCCAGGGGCTTGGGGCCAACGTCCTGACTTTC; CDR3: CASSPQGLGANVLTF
size: .; D: TRBD1; V: TRBV18; length: 15; J: TRBJ2-1; DNA: TGTGCCAGCTCACCGTTAGTAGGGGGCGGAAATGAGCAGTTCTTC; CDR3: CASSPLVGGGNEQFF
size: .; D: TRBD1; V: TRBV5-4; length: 15; J: TRBJ1-1; DNA: TGTGCCAGCAGCCAGGGGGCGAAGGTGAACACTGAAGCTTTCTTT; CDR3: CASSQGAKVNTEAFF
size: once; D: TRBD2; V: TRBV9; length: 16; J: TRBJ2-2; DNA: TGTGCCAGCAGCGCCCCGGGACTAGAGAACACCGGGGAGCTGTTTTTT; CDR3: CASSAPGLENTGELFF
size: few; D: TRBD1; V: TRBV25-1; length: 16; J: TRBJ1-6; DNA: TGTGCCAGCAGTGAGAGAGGGACAGCGAATAATTCACCCCTCCACTTT; CDR3: CASSERGTANNSPLHF
size: .; D: .; V: TRBV19; length: 13; J: TRBJ1-1; DNA: TGTGCCAGTAGAGTGGGGTTTGCCACTGAAGCTTTCTTT; CDR3: CASRVGFATEAFF
size: .; D: TRBD1; V: TRBV11-2; length: 15; J: TRBJ1-6; DNA: TGTGCCAGCAGCTCCCGGACAGGGCTGGGATCACCCCTCCACTTT; CDR3: CASSSRTGLGSPLHF
size: .; D: .; V: TRBV14; length: 15; J: TRBJ1-3; DNA: TGTGCCAGCAGCGCCGGGACCCGCTCTGGAAACACCATATATTTT; CDR3: CASSAGTRSGNTIYF
size: .; D: .; V: TRBV6-5; length: 16; J: TRBJ2-3; DNA: TGTGCCAGCAGTTACTCCTGGGTAATTAGCACAGATACGCAGTATTTT; CDR3: CASSYSWVISTDTQYF
size: few; D: TRBD1; V: TRBV7-2; length: 16; J: TRBJ1-6; DNA: TGTGCCAGCACCCTGGGGAGGGGGCTCGTTAATTCACCCCTCCACTTT; CDR3: CASTLGRGLVNSPLHF
size: .; D: .; V: TRBV5-1; length: 17; J: TRBJ2-6; DNA: TGCGCCAGCAGCTTGGCCTATTTGGGTGGTGGGGCCAACGTCCTGACTTTC; CDR3: CASSLAYLGGGANVLTF
size: .; D: .; V: TRBV30; length: 16; J: TRBJ1-6; DNA: TGTGCCTGGAGGGATTTAAGGGGACTCTACAATTCACCCCTCCACTTT; CDR3: CAWRDLRGLYNSPLHF
size: .; D: TRBD2; V: TRBV19; length: 16; J: TRBJ2-3; DNA: TGTGCCAGTCGTAGACTAGCGGGGGCCGACACAGATACGCAGTATTTT; CDR3: CASRRLAGADTDTQYF
size: .; D: .; V: TRBV18; length: 12; J: TRBJ1-2; DNA: TGTGCCAGCTCACTGAAGGCCGGGGGCTACACCTTC; CDR3: CASSLKAGGYTF
size: .; D: TRBD1; V: TRBV4-2; length: 15; J: TRBJ2-7; DNA: TGTGCCAGCAGCCAGGCTGGGGGACAGTCCTACGAGCAGTACTTC; CDR3: CASSQAGGQSYEQYF
size: once; D: .; V: TRBV29-1; length: 13; J: TRBJ1-6; DNA: TGCAGCGTTGCATGGGGAGACAATTCACCCCTCCACTTT; CDR3: CSVAWGDNSPLHF
size: .; D: .; V: TRBV28; length: 13; J: TRBJ2-7; DNA: TGTGCCAGCAGTACCCTTATGATCTACGAGCAGTACTTC; CDR3: CASSTLMIYEQYF
size: few; D: TRBD1; V: TRBV28; length: 16; J: TRBJ1-2; DNA: TGTGCCAGCAGTTCCTACAGGGGGCGCATTTCCTATGGCTACACCTTC; CDR3: CASSSYRGRISYGYTF
size: .; D: .; V: TRBV5-4; length: 15; J: TRBJ2-2; DNA: TGTGCCAGCAGCTTGGCCGGACCGAACACCGGGGAGCTGTTTTTT; CDR3: CASSLAGPNTGELFF
size: .; D: TRBD1; V: TRBV28; length: 17; J: TRBJ1-2; DNA: TGTGCCAGCAGACGGACAGGGGGGACCCCAGCTAACTATGGCTACACCTTC; CDR3: CASRRTGGTPANYGYTF
size: .; D: TRBD1; V: TRBV14; length: 17; J: TRBJ2-7; DNA: TGTGCCAGCAGCCGCGACACCGGGACAGTTGTTGCCTACGAGCAGTACTTC; CDR3: CASSRDTGTVVAYEQYF
size: .; D: .; V: TRBV5-4; length: 16; J: TRBJ1-2; DNA: TGTGCCAGCACTTCCAGGACAGTGAAACGCAACTATGGCTACACCTTC; CDR3: CASTSRTVKRNYGYTF
size: .; D: .; V: TRBV19; length: 14; J: TRBJ2-7; DNA: TGTGCCAGTAGTATTCGGCTGGAAAGCTACGAGCAGTACTTC; CDR3: CASSIRLESYEQYF
size: .; D: .; V: TRBV2; length: 13; J: TRBJ1-2; DNA: TGTGCCAGCAGTGTGCAGAGTAACTATGGCTACACCTTC; CDR3: CASSVQSNYGYTF
size: .; D: .; V: TRBV28; length: 15; J: TRBJ1-6; DNA: TGTGCCAGCAGTGGGGGGAACTCCTATAATTCACCCCTCCACTTT; CDR3: CASSGGNSYNSPLHF
size: once; D: .; V: TRBV15; length: 16; J: TRBJ2-3; DNA: TGTGCCACCAGCAGAGATAGCAGGAGCCCCCCAGATACGCAGTATTTT; CDR3: CATSRDSRSPPDTQYF
size: few; D: TRBD1; V: TRBV30; length: 13; J: TRBJ1-6; DNA: TGTGCCTTGATCAGGGGGTATAACTCACCCCTCCACTTT; CDR3: CALIRGYNSPLHF
size: few; D: .; V: TRBV6-1; length: 15; J: TRBJ2-3; DNA: TGTGCCAGCAGTGATGGGGGCCAGGGTCCAGATACGCAGTATTTT; CDR3: CASSDGGQGPDTQYF
size: .; D: .; V: TRBV9; length: 19; J: TRBJ1-2; DNA: TGTGCCAGCAGCGTAGGCACAGTCCCCTGGGCGAACGGCCTTTCTGGCTACACCTTC; CDR3: CASSVGTVPWANGLSGYTF
size: .; D: .; V: TRBV5-6; length: 13; J: TRBJ1-2; DNA: TGTGCCACCGGTGGAGCGGTAGATTATGGCTACACCTTC; CDR3: CATGGAVDYGYTF
size: .; D: .; V: TRBV13; length: 14; J: TRBJ1-1; DNA: TGTGCCAGCTACCTCCGGGGAGATGACACTGAAGCTTTCTTT; CDR3: CASYLRGDDTEAFF
size: .; D: TRBD1; V: TRBV7-2; length: 15; J: TRBJ2-7; DNA: TGTGCCAGCAGCTCAAGGGGACAGCCTCTTTACGAGCAGTACTTC; CDR3: CASSSRGQPLYEQYF
size: .; D: TRBD1; V: TRBV7-9; length: 15; J: TRBJ2-1; DNA: TGTGCCAGCAGCCCATGGACAGGGGCTCACAATGAGCAGTTCTTC; CDR3: CASSPWTGAHNEQFF
size: .; D: .; V: TRBV6-6; length: 15; J: TRBJ2-7; DNA: TGTGCCAGCAGTCCCCAGGTAGGCAGGGTCTACGAGCAGTACTTC; CDR3: CASSPQVGRVYEQYF
size: .; D: .; V: TRBV27; length: 15; J: TRBJ1-5; DNA: TGTGCCAGCAGTTCCTGGGGAGCCAGCAATCAGCCCCAGCATTTT; CDR3: CASSSWGASNQPQHF
size: .; D: TRBD1; V: TRBV14; length: 13; J: TRBJ2-7; DNA: TGTGCCAGCAGCCGGGACAGGAACTACGAGCAGTACTTC; CDR3: CASSRDRNYEQYF
size: .; D: .; V: TRBV19; length: 13; J: TRBJ1-1; DNA: TGTGCCAGTAGCCTTTCTTTGAACACTGAAGCTTTCTTT; CDR3: CASSLSLNTEAFF
size: few; D: TRBD2; V: TRBV27; length: 16; J: TRBJ2-1; DNA: TGTGCCAGCAGTTTAGAGGGACTAGCGGGAGGAAATGAGCAGTTCTTC; CDR3: CASSLEGLAGGNEQFF
size: .; D: TRBD2; V: TRBV7-2; length: 16; J: TRBJ2-1; DNA: TGTGCCAGCAGCTTAGCGGGAGGGCGCTCCTACAATGAGCAGTTCTTC; CDR3: CASSLAGGRSYNEQFF